This T cell receptor (beta chain) stems from a study of control samples from healthy donors and cancer patients. Measured with immunoSEQ multiplex PCR; TCRdb has only the in-frame clones, and not every one. Among tens of thousands of clones listed, approximately 89% were seen once. The sample consisted of PBMCs. The receptor comes from a woman aged 55 to 70 with lung cancer.

CDR3 protein: CASSEGTLYEQYF. DNA of the CDR3: TGTGCCAGCAGTGAAGGGACATTGTACGAGCAGTACTTC. The chain employs TRBV2 and TRBJ2-7; weak D call: TRBD1 (5 bases). CDR1 SNHLY and CDR2 FYNNEI come from the germline V gene. The CDR3 covers 13 residues. V dropped 1 base and J dropped 4 bases, with 8 bases sitting between them.